Listed below are T cell receptor beta chains from one sample, sequenced in a study of T cells in Graves' hyperthyroidism and ophthalmopathy. TCRdb passed the multiplex PCR reads through MiXCR, listing each CDR3 protein once. Of under 700,000 distinct CDR3 sequences in the sample, approximately 44% are singletons; the top ten hold just over 8%. The sample consisted of peripheral blood or thyroid tissue (not recorded which). The receptors come from a woman between 18 and 30 years old with Graves' hyperthyroidism. The conserved cysteine and the conserved F or W are not part of the CDR3 here. Size is stated for part of the rows, as once, few or many counts, or as a class when the clone is expanded.

V gene,clone size,CDR3 length,J gene,CDR3 protein
TRBV10-2,NA,13,TRBJ2-7,ASRNGLAGFYEQY
TRBV2,once,13,TRBJ1-2,ASSYSNRVNYGYT
TRBV7-9,NA,12,TRBJ1-1,ASSSARGNTEAF
TRBV9,many,13,TRBJ1-1,ASSASQGVNTEAF
TRBV29-1,NA,11,TRBJ2-6,SVGQGGDNVLT
TRBV10-2,NA,11,TRBJ1-1,ASRGLRNTEAF
TRBV7-9,NA,9,TRBJ1-1,ASSFKTEAF
TRBV2,NA,13,TRBJ2-5,ASSEEVALQETQY
TRBV29-1,NA,9,TRBJ2-7,SVEGGGREI
TRBV25-1,NA,15,TRBJ1-1,ASSQYPLQVRDTEAF
TRBV6-1,few,11,TRBJ1-5,ASSPSENQPQH
TRBV29-1,many,8,TRBJ1-1,SVVVTEAF
TRBV19,few,10,TRBJ1-4,ASADSNEKLF
TRBV10-3,NA,12,TRBJ1-1,AISVRQGWTEAF
TRBV9,NA,12,TRBJ1-4,ASSVGGGDEKLF
TRBV2,many,10,TRBJ1-4,ASMGNNEKLF
TRBV13,few,11,TRBJ2-7,ASSDRSNYEQY
TRBV5-1,NA,14,TRBJ2-5,ASSPDSEKYQETQY
TRBV10-2,NA,12,TRBJ2-2,ASQDRQNAGELF
TRBV5-1,NA,19,TRBJ2-7,ASSLIAALSYNPGESYEQY
TRBV7-2,NA,13,TRBJ1-3,ASSQDRPSGNTIY
TRBV2,many,11,TRBJ1-1,ASSYRGNTEAF
TRBV29-1,NA,9,TRBJ1-5,SATTGQPQH
TRBV10-2,NA,13,TRBJ1-1,ASRTQGAARTEAF
TRBV2,NA,12,TRBJ2-6,ASSLLFGANVLT
TRBV11-1,NA,12,TRBJ2-7,ASRPPTAGYEQY
TRBV24-1,many,11,TRBJ2-5,ATSVNTQETQY
TRBV5-1,NA,12,TRBJ1-2,ASSSGIASYGYT
TRBV20-1,few,11,TRBJ1-5,SARVLSGGPQH
TRBV9,few,13,TRBJ1-5,ASSSGSGGNQPQH
TRBV3-1,few,13,TRBJ2-5,ASSPYGTGEETQY
TRBV6-1,medium-sized,13,TRBJ1-6,ASSEAEDRGTPLH
TRBV7-9,few,15,TRBJ1-1,ASSLKRGTEGRTEAF
TRBV15,NA,11,TRBJ2-7,ATSRDWQGEQY
TRBV11-3,few,12,TRBJ1-1,ASSVDAGPTEAF